The present T cell receptor (beta chain) was sequenced within a study of blood T cell repertoires in COVID-19. Assay used: immunoSEQ multiplex PCR; TCRdb lists only in-frame clones, some missing. This table holds roughly 230,000 clones, roughly four fifths found once. CDR1 and CDR2 from the germline V gene are SGHNT and YYREEE (reference sequence). The CDR3 sequence is 14 residues long. Trimming removed 0 bases from V and 5 bases from J, with 11 bases in between. Sequenced sample: peripheral blood. The TCR sequence derives from a man aged 50-59 years with active or convalescent COVID-19. The chain uses TRBV5-4 and TRBJ1-2, with D hard to call. CDR3 in amino acids: CASSLAESAYGYTF. As DNA, the CDR3 is TGTGCCAGCAGCTTGGCGGAGTCGGCTTATGGCTACACCTTC.